Sequencing of this TCR beta chain was carried out in a study of blood T cell repertoires in COVID-19. Study information: Samples representing acute and convalescent COVID-19 were sourced from the United States, Italy and Spain.

This study enrolled people aged about 18 to 100 from roughly 24 US geographic areas. Clinical histories supplied by participants themselves formed the basis of cohort assignment. There are 14 residues in the CDR3. The germline gives CDR1 MNHEY, CDR2 SVGAGI. V lost 4 bases, J lost 4 bases, and 1 base stayed unmatched. The repertoire was sequenced with immunoSEQ multiplex PCR; TCRdb's copy has only in-frame clones and lacks some. The sample lists 200,000 to 250,000 clones, 80% seen once, with 6.5% to 9% in the top ten. The receptor's source is a middle-aged woman with acute COVID-19. The chain joins TRBV6-5 to TRBJ1-3; 10 positions agree with TRBD1. Source material: PBMCs or T cells enriched from blood (not recorded which). CDR3 protein: CASSWGQGGNTIYF. The CDR3 nucleotides read TGTGCCAGCAGTTGGGGACAGGGGGGAAACACCATATATTTT.